The sequence of this TCR beta chain was determined in a study of shared clonotypes between healthy human individuals. Method: immunoSEQ multiplex PCR; TCRdb's copy keeps in-frame clones and lacks some. The sample has hundreds of thousands of clones; 90% to 95% are singletons. CD8 cells regarded as naive lacked CD45RO, were positively chosen for CCR7, and omitted terminally differentiated effector memory CD45RA+ cells. V lost 3 bases to trimming and J lost 7 bases; unmatched junction nucleotides: 6. Germline V gene data show CDR1 as SGDLS and CDR2 as YYNGEE. CDR3 length: 13 amino acids. Sequencing input: naive CD8+ T cells sorted from blood. V usage is TRBV9 and J usage is TRBJ1-1; TRBD1 matches 7 bases. This receptor was obtained from a man aged 25-45 years in good health. The CDR3 region is CASSGGTASEAFF. CDR3 in DNA: TGTGCCAGCAGCGGGGGGACAGCCAGTGAAGCTTTCTTT.